A single sample is the source of the 9 T cell receptor beta chains below, sequenced in a study of blood T cell repertoires in COVID-19. Clones were sequenced by immunoSEQ multiplex PCR, and TCRdb holds only the in-frame ones, with some missing. The table lists around 25,000 clones, over 85% of them singletons, with almost 8% in the top ten. Sequencing was done on a sample of peripheral blood. The receptors derive from a human donor in a cohort sampled during active COVID-19.

CDR3 sequence (DNA): TGTGCCAGCAGTTTTCGCTCCGGACAGGGTTACGAGCAGTACTTC. Translation gives CASSFRSGQGYEQYF. The V and J genes are TRBV28 and TRBJ2-7, with 8 bases matching TRBD1. Germline V gene data show CDR1 as MDHEN and CDR2 as SYDVKM. V shed 3 bases and J 4 bases; nucleotides not matched to a gene: 8. The CDR3 runs 15 residues. The variable domain in full, completed from reference TRBV28 and TRBJ2-7, reads DVKVTQSSRYLVKRTGEKVFLECVQDMDHENMFWYRQDPGLGLRLIYFSYDVKMKEKGDIPEGYSVSREKKERFSLILESASTNQTSMYLCASSFRSGQGYEQYFGPGTRLTVT.

The genes are TRBV7-2 and TRBJ1-6; the match to TRBD1 covers 7 bases. Germline V gives CDR1 SGHTA, CDR2 FQGNSA. The CDR3 is 16 residues long. After removal of 1 base from V and 10 bases from J, the junction contained 10 bases not matched to a gene. CDR3 sequence reads: CASSLVDRVKKSPLHF. DNA of the CDR3: TGTGCCAGCAGCTTAGTAGACAGGGTGAAGAAATCACCCCTCCACTTT.

The chain links TRBV18 to TRBJ1-1; D is perhaps TRBD1 (6 bases). Germline values: CDR1 KGHSH, CDR2 LQKENI. The CDR3 length is 15 residues. V gave up 0 bases and J gave up 5 bases, with 13 bases separating them. The chain's CDR3 is CASSPPGQGKTEAFF. The CDR3 nucleotides are TGTGCCAGCTCACCACCGGGGCAGGGGAAAACTGAAGCTTTCTTT.

The CDR3 nucleotides are TGTGCCAGCAGCTCGGTCCTGGTGAAACCAACTAATGAAAAACTGTTTTTT. It is translated as CASSSVLVKPTNEKLFF. The rearrangement links TRBV5-8 to TRBJ1-4; no reliable D call. Germline assignment: CDR1 SGHTS and CDR2 YDEGEE. V lost 3 bases and J lost 0, with 15 bases in between. This CDR3 is 17 amino acids long.

V and J are TRBV9 and TRBJ2-1; TRBD1 is a possible D gene (6 bases). The CDR3 runs 16 residues. Germline-derived CDR1 and CDR2 are SGDLS and YYNGEE. The germline V and J ends were trimmed by 4 bases and 2 bases, with 16 bases remaining between them. CDR3 protein: CASSFRTAEAYNEQFF. In nucleotides, the CDR3 is TGTGCCAGCAGCTTCCGGACAGCAGAAGCCTACAATGAGCAGTTCTTC.

This clone was detected a few times. The rearrangement joins TRBV6-1 to TRBJ2-7, with D uncertain. The CDR3 has 16 amino acids. The germline CDR1 and CDR2 sequences are MNHNS and SASEGT. Trimming cost V 3 bases and J 5 bases, with 20 bases left between them. The DNA for the CDR3 is TGTGCCAGCAGTGAGGCGTTCGGGTTTCTGTCCAACGAGCAGTACTTC. Translation: CASSEAFGFLSNEQYF.

V is TRBV5-1 and J is TRBJ1-5; 10 positions agree with TRBD1. In germline, CDR1 is SGHRS, CDR2 YFSETQ. The CDR3 covers 15 residues. V dropped 3 bases and J dropped 6; count of bases not matched to a gene: 6. In DNA form, the CDR3 reads TGCGCCAGCAGCTCTGGGACAGGGGTTGGTCAGCCCCAGCATTTT. Amino acid sequence: CASSSGTGVGQPQHF. Full variable domain (missing parts from reference TRBV5-1 and TRBJ1-5): KAGVTQTPRYLIKTRGQQVTLSCSPISGHRSVSWYQQTPGQGLQFLFEYFSETQRNKGNFPGRFSGRQFSNSRSEMNVSTLELGDSALYLCASSSGTGVGQPQHFGDGTRLSIL.

The count of this clone is one. The chain employs TRBV9 and TRBJ2-2, with D tentatively TRBD1 (7 bases). Trimming left V 4 bases short and J 4 bases short, with 17 bases between. Germline V gene lookup returns CDR1 SGDLS and CDR2 YYNGEE. This CDR3 is 16 amino acids long. The CDR3, as DNA: TGTGCCAGCAGCCTAGGAGGGGGCGCGGGCACCGGGGAGCTGTTTTTT. Translated, it gives CASSLGGGAGTGELFF.

The chain carries TRBV19 and TRBJ1-1; tentative D call: TRBD1 (6 bases). The CDR3 runs to 14 residues. The V gene lost 3 bases and the J gene lost 6 bases, with 14 bases spanning the gap. The germline CDR1 and CDR2 sequences are LNHDA and SQIVND (reference sequence). The CDR3 DNA is TGTGCCAGTAGTATCAACCTCGGACAGCCTGAAGCTTTCTTT. It yields the protein CASSINLGQPEAFF.